Given below is one T cell receptor beta chain in context. As processed by the authors: Reference gene primer amplification gave estimated nucleated cell counts. Repertoires were generated with immunoSEQ multiplex PCR, while TCRdb's copy carries only in-frame clones and drops some. The V and J calls and the clone size are those of that table, but D and trimming were determined from the DNA. The data show about 45,000 clones, with approximately 85% seen just once and about 33% held by the top ten. This sample is drawn from a study of blood T cell repertoires in COVID-19. Background on the study: Donors in the United States, Italy and Spain gave samples during acute or convalescent COVID-19. Sources were T cells, B-cell-depleted T cells, or PBMCs; the material itself was cDNA or gDNA.

Sequences were obtained from peripheral blood. This TCR came from a woman at least 80 years old with acute or convalescent COVID-19.

The CDR3 DNA reads TGTGCCAGCTCACCAGGTGGACAGCTCTACGAGCAGTACTTC. Its translation: CASSPGGQLYEQYF. The chain combines TRBV18 with TRBJ2-7; D may be TRBD1 (6 bases). The CDR3 runs 14 residues. Germline CDR1 and CDR2: KGHSH and LQKENI. V lost 2 bases, J lost 3 bases, and 11 bases lay in between. The whole variable domain, remainder taken from reference TRBV18 and TRBJ2-7, is NAGVMQNPRHLVRRRGQEARLRCSPMKGHSHVYWYRQLPEEGLKFMVYLQKENIIDESGMPKERFSAEFPKEGPSILRIQQVVRGDSAAYFCASSPGGQLYEQYFGPGTRLTVT.